These T cell receptor beta chains were read from a single sample in a study of control samples from healthy donors and cancer patients. Some clones are missing from TCRdb's copy, which holds only in-frame ones; the method was immunoSEQ multiplex PCR. Counted here are 120,000 or so clones, around 87% occurring once; the ten biggest clones make up 2.9%. The sequencing input was blood. Source of these receptors: a man in his sixties in good health. Each CDR3 is given with its conserved first and last residue.

CDR3 length	V gene	J gene	CDR3 protein
13	TRBV6-1	TRBJ1-2	CASSEPEGYGYTF
14	TRBV7-9	TRBJ2-1	CASSFSSFYNEQFF
16	TRBV10-1	TRBJ2-1	CASREIWGRRIGEQFF
15	TRBV9	TRBJ2-3	CASTAGTSDTDTQYF
15	TRBV7-9	TRBJ1-4	CASTQNGRVDEKLFF
17	TRBV28	TRBJ1-3	CASRGYGQGFSGNTIYF
16	TRBV7-6	TRBJ2-1	CASSSLGGQPYNEQFF
12	TRBV11-2	TRBJ1-1	CASSSGNTEAFF
13	TRBV2	TRBJ1-5	CASSVGGNQPQHF
14	TRBV19	TRBJ1-1	CASSIGGGLGQAFF
15	TRBV5-4	TRBJ2-2	CASSWSGHNTGELFF
14	TRBV18	TRBJ2-5	CASSPTVSRETQYF
15	TRBV7-9	TRBJ2-3	CASSWTGGPTDTQYF
15	TRBV6-5	TRBJ1-2	CASRLTGTGSYGYTF
17	TRBV5-6	TRBJ1-3	CASSGGQAPISGNTIYF
13	TRBV7-8	TRBJ2-1	CASSLLSGVTQFF
17	TRBV5-6	TRBJ1-2	CASIPSKRPRGNYGYTF
14	TRBV6-5	TRBJ2-5	CASRPFRGLETQYF
12	TRBV5-1	TRBJ2-2	CASSWGTTELFF
14	TRBV11-1	TRBJ2-5	CASSPAWGGETQYF
14	TRBV18	TRBJ2-1	CASSPLAGLGEQFF
19	TRBV4-1	TRBJ2-3	CASSQERPSAGGPTDTQYF
16	TRBV6-6	TRBJ2-3	CASSYHAGQLGGTQYF
19	TRBV7-2	TRBJ2-3	CASSITGTSGGARTDTQYF
15	TRBV5-4	TRBJ1-6	CASSINPDFNSPLHF
15	TRBV6-5	TRBJ1-6	CASRETGSGGSPLHF
14	TRBV10-1	TRBJ2-2	CASRDSLATGELFF
13	TRBV28	TRBJ2-7	CATRGGVPYEQYF
12	TRBV30	TRBJ1-2	CAWKQSGPGYTF
14	TRBV4-1	TRBJ2-3	CASNRGETTDTQYF
16	TRBV6-6	TRBJ2-2	CASRPLRTEDTGELFF
15	TRBV5-4	TRBJ1-6	CASSFNGQVGSPLHF
13	TRBV10-2	TRBJ1-2	CASSELSTLGYTF
14	TRBV10-3	TRBJ1-1	CAISLRGENTEAFF
16	TRBV27	TRBJ1-1	CASSSLSGTGSTEAFF
15	TRBV7-2	TRBJ1-4	CASSLAAGTNEKLFF
15	TRBV5-1	TRBJ1-4	CASSTMGGFNEKLFF
14	TRBV7-2	TRBJ2-3	CASSSWTGSDTQYF
15	TRBV5-1	TRBJ1-2	CASSTGGQEVYGYTF
14	TRBV6-5	TRBJ2-7	CASSLTTGDYEQYF
14	TRBV28	TRBJ1-1	CASSSWGAPTEAFF
14	TRBV2	TRBJ1-1	CASSPEFGVTEAFF
16	TRBV4-1	TRBJ2-7	CASSQVDIVHYEEQYF
14	TRBV28	TRBJ1-1	CASSFSGTGIKAFF
13	TRBV24-1	TRBJ2-7	CAISQAGPSEQYF
16	TRBV18	TRBJ1-1	CASSPIQGGVLTEAFF
14	TRBV18	TRBJ2-1	CASSPQGGYNEQFF
15	TRBV5-1	TRBJ2-7	CASSLGVSGTYEQYF
12	TRBV6-5	TRBJ1-3	CASSWTVNTIYF